A selection of T cell receptor beta chains follows, all from one sample in a study of cytomegalovirus exposure and HLA in healthy donors. Profiled with immunoSEQ multiplex PCR; TCRdb holds only in-frame clones, not every one. The data show tens of thousands of clones, with over 60% seen just once and approximately 25% held by the top ten. Sequencing was performed on PBMCs. Receptors originate from a man in his forties or fifties in good health and CMV-seropositive. The CDR3 runs from the conserved cysteine through the conserved F or W. A D gene is named only where the DNA matches it firmly. Size values are once, few and many counts, or a class for expanded clones, and some rows have none.

V,size,J,D,DNA,CDR3
TRBV5-1,-,TRBJ2-1,TRBD2,TGCGCCAGCAGCTTAGCAGCGGGAGGTGGCCATGAGCAGTTCTTC,CASSLAAGGGHEQFF
TRBV20-1,-,TRBJ2-7,TRBD2,TGCAGTGCTAGCGGGACTATAGAGCAGTACTTC,CSASGTIEQYF
TRBV5-6,few,TRBJ2-1,TRBD2,TGTGCCAGCAGCTTGGGGGGGCGGGGGGCCTACAATGAGCAGTTCTTC,CASSLGGRGAYNEQFF
TRBV28,-,TRBJ2-7,TRBD2,TGTGCCAGCAGTTTAGCCCTAAGGCTAGCGGGTAGCTCCTACGAGCAGTACTTC,CASSLALRLAGSSYEQYF
TRBV6-5,-,TRBJ1-1,-,TGTGCCAGCAGGGTGGGACAGAACACTGAAGCTTTCTTT,CASRVGQNTEAFF
TRBV5-6,-,TRBJ2-5,-,TGTGCCAGCAGTTATGGGACATTGCAAGAGACCCAGTACTTC,CASSYGTLQETQYF
TRBV18,-,TRBJ2-6,-,TGTGCCAGCTCACCCCAGATAATCAACTCTGGGGCCAACGTCCTGACTTTC,CASSPQIINSGANVLTF
TRBV7-2,-,TRBJ1-5,-,TGTGCCAGCAGCTTAGCCAGTAATCAGCCCCAGCATTTT,CASSLASNQPQHF
TRBV29-1,-,TRBJ2-1,-,TGCAGCGTGATGCCGGGTTACAATGAGCAGTTCTTC,CSVMPGYNEQFF
TRBV18,-,TRBJ2-1,TRBD2,TGTGCCAGCTCACCACTTGGCGGGGGGGCCGGTGAGCAGTTCTTC,CASSPLGGGAGEQFF
TRBV5-6,-,TRBJ1-3,-,TGTGCCAGCAGCTTGCGACAGTCCGGAAACACCATATATTTT,CASSLRQSGNTIYF
TRBV5-6,-,TRBJ1-2,TRBD1,TGTGCCAGCGTGAACAGGGGGCTTGACTATGGCTACACCTTC,CASVNRGLDYGYTF
TRBV5-6,-,TRBJ2-2,-,TGTGCCAGCAGCCTGACTGGGACCGGGGAGCTGTTTTTT,CASSLTGTGELFF
TRBV21-1,-,TRBJ1-1,-,TGTGCCAGCAGCAAAGATAAAAGGGACAGGGAAGCTTTCTTT,CASSKDKRDREAFF
TRBV21-1,-,TRBJ2-7,-,TGTGCCAGCAGTATGCTAGCGGGGGTTTACGACTACGAGCAGTACTTC,CASSMLAGVYDYEQYF
TRBV27,-,TRBJ1-1,-,TGTGCCAGCAGTTTACAAGGTCGGGGGGGCCGGACTGAAGCTTTCTTT,CASSLQGRGGRTEAFF
TRBV4-3,-,TRBJ1-2,-,TGCGCCAGCAGCCAAGATCACGGGTTATCTTATGGCTACACCTTC,CASSQDHGLSYGYTF
TRBV7-9,-,TRBJ1-5,-,TGTGCCAGCAGCCCGGGGGGTATAGGCAATCAGCCCCAGCATTTT,CASSPGGIGNQPQHF
TRBV30,few,TRBJ2-7,-,TGTGCCTGGAGCGGGAGTGCCTACGAGCAGTACTTC,CAWSGSAYEQYF
TRBV9,few,TRBJ1-2,-,TGTGCCAGCAGCGTTTTGGACAGTCCGGATGGCTACACCTTC,CASSVLDSPDGYTF
TRBV29-1,-,TRBJ2-7,-,TGCAGCGTGGGCCGCTCCTACGAGCAGTACTTC,CSVGRSYEQYF
TRBV7-9,few,TRBJ1-4,-,TGTGCCAGCAGTTCCGACAGGAGGAGGGAAAAACTGTTTTTT,CASSSDRRREKLFF
TRBV5-1,-,TRBJ1-2,TRBD1,TGCGCCAGCAGCCAAGGACAGGGGCTCTATGGCTACACCTTC,CASSQGQGLYGYTF
TRBV7-9,-,TRBJ2-7,-,TGTGCCAGCAGCTTAGGGCAGGGTAACGAGCAGTACTTC,CASSLGQGNEQYF
TRBV7-2,-,TRBJ2-7,-,TGTGCCAGCAGCTTAGATGTGGGGCGCGCCTACGAGCAGTACTTC,CASSLDVGRAYEQYF
TRBV28,-,TRBJ1-2,-,TGTGCCAGCAGTCCCCCGGGCAGGGCGTCCGGCTACACCTTC,CASSPPGRASGYTF